These 21 T cell receptor beta chains were sequenced from one sample in a study of patients and donors after allogeneic stem cell transplantation. TCRdb itself ran the RT-PCR reads through MiXCR, one entry per CDR3 protein. In the table there are about 200,000 distinct CDR3 sequences, 38% of which are singletons. Source material: blood, either unsorted or a sorted T cell fraction (not recorded which). The receptors stem from a human donor who was either an allogeneic HSCT recipient or a stem cell or donor lymphocyte infusion donor (not recorded which). It is not recorded whose cells these are; they may come from a transplant donor.

The rearrangement uses TRBV7-2 and TRBJ1-1; D remains unclear. Germline V CDR1 and CDR2: SGHTA, FQGNSA. There are 12 residues in the CDR3. V lost 4 bases and J 1 base, leaving 4 bases between the germline ends. This CDR3 reads CASSWTNTEAFF. The CDR3 nucleotides read TGTGCCAGCAGCTGGACGAACACTGAAGCTTTCTTT.

The DNA for the CDR3 is TGCGCCAGCAGCCGCCGACTAGATTTCGTCTACGAGCAGTACTTC. It codes for CASSRRLDFVYEQYF. V gene TRBV4-3 combines with J gene TRBJ2-7, with a tentative D call TRBD2 (6 bases). Germline loops: CDR1 LGHNA, CDR2 YSLEER. V lost 4 bases and J lost 3, with 16 bases in between. The CDR3 contains 15 residues.

The count of this clonotype is one. Lacking the conserved final phenylalanine or tryptophan, this CDR3 likely reflects a read error. The chain is built from TRBV7-9 and TRBJ1-1; D call uncertain. V was cut by 9 bases and J by 4 bases, with 12 bases left in between. Germline V gives CDR1 SEHNR, CDR2 FQNEAQ (reference sequence). The CDR3 totals 12 residues. CDR3 amino acids: CASSPGSTEAFL. CDR3 sequence (DNA): TGTGCCAGTTCCCCGGGGAGCACTGAAGCTTTCTTG.

This clonotype was recorded a few times. The chain joins TRBV28 to TRBJ2-7; D ambiguous. CDR1 MDHEN and CDR2 SYDVKM come from the germline V gene. Trimming shortened V by 6 bases and J by 3 bases, and 9 bases separated the two germline ends. The CDR3 is 12 residues long. The CDR3 is CASSPLFYEQYF. CDR3 nucleotides: TGTGCCAGCAGCCCCCTATTCTACGAGCAGTACTTC.

This clonotype was picked up a small number of times. The gene calls are TRBV2 and TRBJ1-2; 7 nucleotides match TRBD1. This CDR3 comprises 14 residues. Germline-derived CDR1 and CDR2 are SNHLY and FYNNEI. J was trimmed by 3 bases and V by 6 bases; bases with no gene match: 7. The CDR3 sequence: CASRTGKIYYGYTF. The CDR3 coding sequence is TGTGCCAGCAGGACAGGGAAGATTTACTATGGCTACACCTTC.

The chain has TRBV3-1 and TRBJ1-1; D might be TRBD1 (5 bases). This CDR3 has 12 amino acids. Trimming left V 4 bases short and J 8 bases short, with 11 bases between. In germline, CDR1 is LGHDT, CDR2 YNNKEL (reference sequence). The CDR3 here is CASSRGTPEAFF. For the CDR3, the DNA is TGTGCCAGCAGCCGCGGGACCCCCGAAGCTTTCTTT.

This clonotype was recorded once. The CDR3 nucleotides read TGTGCCTCCCTAAGTGGAGGACATAGCAATCAGCCCCAGCATTTT. It specifies CASLSGGHSNQPQHF. This chain uses TRBV6-6 with TRBJ1-5; D may be TRBD1 (5 bases). CDR3 size: 15 residues. CDR1 is MNHNY, CDR2 SVGAGI, per germline (reference sequence). Trimming left V 11 bases short and J 0 bases short, with 17 bases between.

The gene calls are TRBV7-2 and TRBJ1-5; TRBD1 aligns across 7 bases. CDR1 and CDR2 (germline): SGHTA, FQGNSA. The CDR3 has 15 residues. The J segment lost 3 bases and the V segment lost 5 bases, leaving 7 bases of the junction unmatched. CDR3 in amino acids: CASSLHRGYNQPQHF. CDR3 nucleotide sequence: TGTGCCAGCAGCCTCCACAGGGGCTACAATCAGCCCCAGCATTTT.

The genes are TRBV6-5 and TRBJ2-7; D remains unclear. Between the trimmed V and J ends, which lost 5 bases and 1 base, there was a span of 21 bases. Germline V lookup: CDR1 MNHEY, CDR2 SVGAGI. The CDR3 sequence is 17 residues long. CDR3 sequence (DNA): TGTGCCAGCAGTCCCCTGAGTACTCTCTTCCCATCCTACGAGCAGTACTTC. Its protein is CASSPLSTLFPSYEQYF.

The table lists this clonotype with a few counts. The junction shows a germline mismatch at one end, possibly a read error. The V call is TRBV29-1, the J call TRBJ2-7; D may be TRBD1 (6 bases). Germline CDR1 SQVTM, CDR2 ANQGSEA. The CDR3 has 10 amino acids. CDR3 sequence: CSVEGGRVCF. CDR3 DNA: TGCAGCGTTGAAGGGGGGCGGGTCTGCTTC.

This chain uses TRBV5-5 with TRBJ2-5, with 9 bases fitting TRBD1. Trimming removed 4 bases from V and 5 bases from J; junction bases left unmatched: 12. Germline V gives CDR1 SGHKS, CDR2 YYEKEE (reference sequence). The CDR3 length is 16 residues. DNA for the CDR3: TGTGCCAGCAGCCGCACCGGGACAGGGTCTGGGGAGACCCAGTACTTC. The encoded protein is CASSRTGTGSGETQYF.

The rearrangement joins TRBV29-1 to TRBJ1-1; D is possibly TRBD1 (5 bases). There are 15 residues in the CDR3. Trimming removed 0 bases from V and 2 bases from J, with 13 bases in between. Germline V CDR1 and CDR2: SQVTM, ANQGSEA. The CDR3 here is CSVEDHPGINTEAFF. DNA for the CDR3: TGCAGCGTTGAAGATCATCCAGGGATCAACACTGAAGCTTTCTTT.

The chain is built from TRBV5-1 and TRBJ1-3; 7 bases line up with TRBD1. The CDR3 covers 16 residues. The J segment lost 0 bases and the V segment lost 1 base, leaving 4 bases of the junction unmatched. Germline V CDR1 and CDR2: SGHRS, YFSETQ. CDR3 bases: TGCGCCAGCAGCTTGTTGGGACAGAACTCTGGAAACACCATATATTTT. Its protein product is CASSLLGQNSGNTIYF. The full variable domain, with the rest looked up from reference TRBV5-1 and TRBJ1-3, is KAGVTQTPRYLIKTRGQQVTLSCSPISGHRSVSWYQQTPGQGLQFLFEYFSETQRNKGNFPGRFSGRQFSNSRSEMNVSTLELGDSALYLCASSLLGQNSGNTIYFGEGSWLTVV.

Note on this clonotype: The junction does not match germline at one end; this may be a read error. The V call is TRBV12-3 or TRBV12-4, the J call TRBJ1-1, with TRBD1 matching over 7 bases. CDR3 length: 14 residues. CDR3 sequence: CGSTNRGPNTEAFF. DNA for the CDR3: TGTGGCAGCACCAACAGGGGACCGAACACTGAAGCTTTCTTT.

The V and J genes are TRBV11-1 and TRBJ1-1; no definite D call. The CDR3 consists of 14 residues. Between the trimmed V and J ends, which lost 3 bases and 3 bases, there was a span of 11 bases. Per germline, CDR1 SGHAT and CDR2 FQDESV (reference sequence). The CDR3, as DNA: TGTGCCAGCAGCTTCAGGAGGAGGGACACTGAAGCTTTCTTT. This codes for CASSFRRRDTEAFF.

The chain uses TRBV10-3 and TRBJ2-1; 12 positions agree with TRBD2. Germline CDR1 and CDR2: ENHRY and SYGVKD. This CDR3 is 15 amino acids long. The V segment lost 4 bases and the J segment 5 bases; nucleotides outside the gene matches: 3. CDR3 residues: CAISGPSGGDNEQFF. CDR3 bases: TGTGCCATCAGTGGCCCTAGCGGGGGGGACAATGAGCAGTTCTTC.

The rearrangement uses TRBV27 and TRBJ1-1; D not resolved. Trimming removed 6 bases from V and 7 bases from J, with 15 bases in between. Looked up from germline, CDR1 is MNHEY and CDR2 is SMNVEV (reference sequence). CDR3 size: 13 residues. CDR3 DNA sequence: TGTGCCAGCAGCTTCCTCGGACCCGGTGAAGCTTTCTTT. Amino acid sequence: CASSFLGPGEAFF.

This clonotype was detected a few times. The chain has TRBV5-1 and TRBJ1-5; D is uncertain. The CDR3 has 15 residues. Deletions cut 0 bases from V and 1 base from J, with 8 bases between. Germline-derived CDR1 and CDR2 are SGHRS and YFSETQ. The chain's CDR3 is CASSLGGKSNQPQHF. CDR3 DNA sequence: TGCGCCAGCAGCTTGGGAGGCAAGAGCAATCAGCCCCAGCATTTT. The full variable domain, completed using reference TRBV5-1 and TRBJ1-5, is KAGVTQTPRYLIKTRGQQVTLSCSPISGHRSVSWYQQTPGQGLQFLFEYFSETQRNKGNFPGRFSGRQFSNSRSEMNVSTLELGDSALYLCASSLGGKSNQPQHFGDGTRLSIL.

This chain links TRBV5-1 with TRBJ2-5; 7 positions agree with TRBD2. The CDR3 length is 14 residues. V was pared by 4 bases and J by 0 bases, with 3 bases of the junction left unmatched. The germline V gene has CDR1 SGHRS and CDR2 YFSETQ. Written as DNA, the CDR3 is TGCGCCAGCAGCCGGGGAGGGCACCAAGAGACCCAGTACTTC. As protein: CASSRGGHQETQYF. Drawing the rest from reference TRBV5-1 and TRBJ2-5, the complete variable domain is KAGVTQTPRYLIKTRGQQVTLSCSPISGHRSVSWYQQTPGQGLQFLFEYFSETQRNKGNFPGRFSGRQFSNSRSEMNVSTLELGDSALYLCASSRGGHQETQYFGPGTRLLVL.

V and J are TRBV6-6 and TRBJ1-1; 7 bases are shared with TRBD1. The CDR3 totals 14 residues. In germline, CDR1 is MNHNY, CDR2 SVGAGI (reference sequence). The J segment lost 6 bases and the V segment lost 4 bases, leaving 8 bases of the junction unmatched. The CDR3 nucleotides are TGTGCCAGCAGTTCCCATTACAGGGGCCCTGAAGCTTTCTTT. It is translated as CASSSHYRGPEAFF.

This chain links TRBV30 with TRBJ2-3; D is ambiguous. The CDR3 is 13 amino acids. CDR1 and CDR2 from the germline V gene are GTSNPN and SVGIG (reference sequence). Trimming removed 2 bases from V and 4 bases from J, with 10 bases in between. This chain's CDR3 is CAWSSPGPDTQYF. The CDR3 nucleotides are TGTGCCTGGAGTTCCCCGGGCCCAGATACGCAGTATTTT.